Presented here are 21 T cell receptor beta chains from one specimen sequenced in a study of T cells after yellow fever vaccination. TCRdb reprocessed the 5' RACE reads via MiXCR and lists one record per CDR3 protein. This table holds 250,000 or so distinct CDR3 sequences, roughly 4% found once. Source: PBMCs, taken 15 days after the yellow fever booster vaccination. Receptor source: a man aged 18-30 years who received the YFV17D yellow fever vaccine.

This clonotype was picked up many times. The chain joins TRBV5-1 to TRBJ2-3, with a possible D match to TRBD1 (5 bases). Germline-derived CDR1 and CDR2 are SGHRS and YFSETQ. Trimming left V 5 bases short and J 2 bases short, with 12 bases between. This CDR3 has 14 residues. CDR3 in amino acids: CASRENRNTDTQYF. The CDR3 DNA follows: TGCGCCAGCAGGGAGAACAGGAACACAGATACGCAGTATTTT.

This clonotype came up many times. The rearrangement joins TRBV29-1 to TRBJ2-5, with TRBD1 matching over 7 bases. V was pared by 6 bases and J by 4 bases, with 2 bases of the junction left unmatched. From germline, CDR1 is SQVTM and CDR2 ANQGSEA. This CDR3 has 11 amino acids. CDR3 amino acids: CSVRQGETQYF. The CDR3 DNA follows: TGCAGCGTCCGACAGGGAGAGACCCAGTACTTC. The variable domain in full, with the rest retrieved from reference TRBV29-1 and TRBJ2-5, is SAVISQKPSRDICQRGTSLTIQCQVDSQVTMMFWYRQQPGQSLTLIATANQGSEATYESGFVIDKFPISRPNLTFSTLTVSNMSPEDSSIYLCSVRQGETQYFGPGTRLLVL.

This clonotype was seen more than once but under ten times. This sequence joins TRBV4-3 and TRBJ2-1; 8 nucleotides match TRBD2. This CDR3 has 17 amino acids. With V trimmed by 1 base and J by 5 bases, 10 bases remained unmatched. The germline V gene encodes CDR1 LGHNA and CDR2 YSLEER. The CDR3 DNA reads TGCGCCAGCAGCCAAGTACCAGCGGGGGACTTCAACAATGAGCAGTTCTTC. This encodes CASSQVPAGDFNNEQFF.

The CDR3 DNA is TGTGCCAGCAGCGCGCAGACGGCAAATTCACCCCTCCACTTT. It codes for CASSAQTANSPLHF. The chain carries TRBV9 and TRBJ1-6; D is unclear. Trimming cost V 3 bases and J 7 bases, with 11 bases left between them. CDR1 and CDR2 (germline): SGDLS, YYNGEE. CDR3 length: 14 amino acids.

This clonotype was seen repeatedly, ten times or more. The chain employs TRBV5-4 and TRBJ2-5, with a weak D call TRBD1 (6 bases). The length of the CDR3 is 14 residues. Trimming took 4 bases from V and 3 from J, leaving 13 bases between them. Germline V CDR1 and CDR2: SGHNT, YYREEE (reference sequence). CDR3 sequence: CASSGGGDEETQYF. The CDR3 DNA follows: TGTGCCAGCAGCGGTGGGGGCGACGAAGAGACCCAGTACTTC.

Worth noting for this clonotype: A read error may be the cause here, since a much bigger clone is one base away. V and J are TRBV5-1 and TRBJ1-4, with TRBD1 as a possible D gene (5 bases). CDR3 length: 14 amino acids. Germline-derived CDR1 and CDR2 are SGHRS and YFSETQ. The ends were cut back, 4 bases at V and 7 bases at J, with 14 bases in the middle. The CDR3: CASSGRDGIEKLFF. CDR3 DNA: TGCGCCAGCAGCGGCCGGGACGGCATTGAAAAACTGTTTTTT. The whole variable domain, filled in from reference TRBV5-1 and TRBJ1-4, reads KAGVTQTPRYLIKTRGQQVTLSCSPISGHRSVSWYQQTPGQGLQFLFEYFSETQRNKGNFPGRFSGRQFSNSRSEMNVSTLELGDSALYLCASSGRDGIEKLFFGSGTQLSVL.

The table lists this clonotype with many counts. CDR3 residues: CASSFYGGAGEQYF. The CDR3 DNA is TGCGCCAGCAGCTTTTACGGCGGGGCGGGGGAGCAGTACTTC. The genes are TRBV5-1 and TRBJ2-7; D is perhaps TRBD2 (6 bases). Trimming removed 2 bases at V and 7 bases at J, with 16 bases between. CDR3 length: 14 residues. The germline V gene has CDR1 SGHRS and CDR2 YFSETQ. The variable domain in full, with the rest retrieved from reference TRBV5-1 and TRBJ2-7, is KAGVTQTPRYLIKTRGQQVTLSCSPISGHRSVSWYQQTPGQGLQFLFEYFSETQRNKGNFPGRFSGRQFSNSRSEMNVSTLELGDSALYLCASSFYGGAGEQYFGPGTRLTVT.

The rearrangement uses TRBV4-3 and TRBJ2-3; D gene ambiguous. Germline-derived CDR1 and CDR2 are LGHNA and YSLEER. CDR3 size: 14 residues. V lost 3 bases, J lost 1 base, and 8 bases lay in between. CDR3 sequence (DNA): TGCGCCAGCAGCCAGGAGACTCGCACAGATACGCAGTATTTT. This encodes CASSQETRTDTQYF.

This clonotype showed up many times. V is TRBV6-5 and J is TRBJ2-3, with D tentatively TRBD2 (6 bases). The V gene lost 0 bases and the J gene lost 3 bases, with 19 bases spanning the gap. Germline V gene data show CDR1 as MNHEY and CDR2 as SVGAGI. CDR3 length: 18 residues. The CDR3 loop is CASSYSIRGTGRTDTQYF. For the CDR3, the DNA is TGTGCCAGCAGTTACTCGATACGGGGGACGGGGAGGACAGATACGCAGTATTTT.

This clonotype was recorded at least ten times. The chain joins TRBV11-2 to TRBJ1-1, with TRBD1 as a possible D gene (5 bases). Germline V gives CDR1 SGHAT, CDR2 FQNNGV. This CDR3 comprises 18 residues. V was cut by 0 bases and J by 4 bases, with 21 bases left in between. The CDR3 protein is CASSLDQRVALGGTEAFF. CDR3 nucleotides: TGTGCCAGCAGCTTAGATCAGAGGGTAGCTTTGGGGGGCACTGAAGCTTTCTTT. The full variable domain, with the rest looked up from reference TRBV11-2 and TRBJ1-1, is EAGVAQSPRYKIIEKRQSVAFWCNPISGHATLYWYQQILGQGPKLLIQFQNNGVVDDSQLPKDRFSAERLKGVDSTLKIQPAKLEDSAVYLCASSLDQRVALGGTEAFFGQGTRLTVV.

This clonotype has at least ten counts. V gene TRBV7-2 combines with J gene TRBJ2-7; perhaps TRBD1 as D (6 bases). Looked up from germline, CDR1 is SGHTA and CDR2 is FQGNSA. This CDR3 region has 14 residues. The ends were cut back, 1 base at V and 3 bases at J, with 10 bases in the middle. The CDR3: CASSLDRVSYEQYF. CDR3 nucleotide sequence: TGTGCCAGCAGCTTAGACAGGGTCAGCTACGAGCAGTACTTC.

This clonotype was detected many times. CDR3 in DNA: TGTGCCAGCAGTACTAACGGGGGGAAGCAGTTCTTC. Amino acid sequence: CASSTNGGKQFF. The chain recombines TRBV27 with TRBJ2-1, with 7 bases matching TRBD2. This CDR3 contains 12 residues. Per the germline V gene, CDR1 is MNHEY and CDR2 is SMNVEV (reference sequence). The V segment lost 5 bases and the J segment 11 bases; nucleotides outside the gene matches: 6.

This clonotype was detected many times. The chain's CDR3 is CSAGAGGPYEQYV. The CDR3 DNA sequence: TGCAGTGCTGGGGCGGGAGGTCCCTACGAGCAGTACGTC. V usage is TRBV20-1 and J usage is TRBJ2-7; TRBD2 aligns across 8 bases. Looked up from germline, CDR1 is DFQATT and CDR2 is SNEGSKA (reference sequence). J was trimmed by 2 bases and V by 5 bases; bases with no gene match: 5. The CDR3 covers 13 residues.

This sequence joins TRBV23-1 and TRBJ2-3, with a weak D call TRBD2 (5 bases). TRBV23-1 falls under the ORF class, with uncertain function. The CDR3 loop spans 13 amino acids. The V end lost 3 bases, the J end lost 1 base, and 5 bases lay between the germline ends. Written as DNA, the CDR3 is TGCGCCAGCAGTCAGAGGGGCACAGATACGCAGTATTTT. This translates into CASSQRGTDTQYF.

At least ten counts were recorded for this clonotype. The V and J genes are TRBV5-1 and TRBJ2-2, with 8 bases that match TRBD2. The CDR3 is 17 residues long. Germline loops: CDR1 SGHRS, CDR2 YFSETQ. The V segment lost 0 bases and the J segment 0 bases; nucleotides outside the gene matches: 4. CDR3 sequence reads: CASSLDGGEPNTGELFF. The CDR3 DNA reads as TGCGCCAGCAGCTTGGACGGGGGGGAACCGAACACCGGGGAGCTGTTTTTT.

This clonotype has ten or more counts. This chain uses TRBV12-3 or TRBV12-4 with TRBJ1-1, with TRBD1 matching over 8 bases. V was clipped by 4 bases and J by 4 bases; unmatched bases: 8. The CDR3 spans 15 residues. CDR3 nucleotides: TGTGCCAGCAGTTCGGACAGGGAGAGGGTCACTGAAGCTTTCTTT. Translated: CASSSDRERVTEAFF.

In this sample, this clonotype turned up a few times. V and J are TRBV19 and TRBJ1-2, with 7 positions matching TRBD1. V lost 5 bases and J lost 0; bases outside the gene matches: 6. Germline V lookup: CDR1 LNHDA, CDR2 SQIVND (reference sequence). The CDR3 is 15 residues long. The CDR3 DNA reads TGTGCCAGTAGTGGCACCGGGACAGCTAACTATGGCTACACCTTC. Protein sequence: CASSGTGTANYGYTF.

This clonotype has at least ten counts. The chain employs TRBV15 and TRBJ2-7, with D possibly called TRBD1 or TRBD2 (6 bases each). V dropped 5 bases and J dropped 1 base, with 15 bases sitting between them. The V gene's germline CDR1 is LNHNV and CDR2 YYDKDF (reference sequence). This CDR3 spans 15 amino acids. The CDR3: CATSLGAGPSYEQYF. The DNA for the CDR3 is TGTGCCACCAGCCTGGGGGCGGGGCCGTCCTACGAGCAGTACTTC.

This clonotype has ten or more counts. CDR3 DNA sequence: TGCAGTGCTAGAGATCTAGGTTGGGCCAGACAGGGGAACACTGAAGCTTTCTTT. This sequence encodes CSARDLGWARQGNTEAFF. V usage is TRBV20-1 and J usage is TRBJ1-1, with 7 bases matching TRBD1. CDR3 length: 18 residues. V lost 0 bases, J lost 1 base, and 14 bases stayed unmatched. Germline V CDR1 and CDR2: DFQATT, SNEGSKA (reference sequence).

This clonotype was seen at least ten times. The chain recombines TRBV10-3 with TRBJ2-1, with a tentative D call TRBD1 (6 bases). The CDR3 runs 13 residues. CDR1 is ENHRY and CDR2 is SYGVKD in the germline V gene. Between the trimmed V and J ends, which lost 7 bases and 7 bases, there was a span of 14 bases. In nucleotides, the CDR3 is TGTGCCATCATGAGGCAGGGGAATAATGAGCAGTTCTTC. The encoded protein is CAIMRQGNNEQFF.

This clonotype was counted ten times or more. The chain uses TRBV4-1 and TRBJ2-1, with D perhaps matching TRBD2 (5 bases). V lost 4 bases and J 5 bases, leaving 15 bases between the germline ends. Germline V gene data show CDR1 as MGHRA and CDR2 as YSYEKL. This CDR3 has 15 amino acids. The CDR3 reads CASSLWTGKDNEQFF. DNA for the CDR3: TGCGCCAGCAGCCTATGGACCGGGAAGGACAATGAGCAGTTCTTC.